The present T cell receptor beta chain was sequenced within a study of T cell responses to AZD1222 COVID-19 vaccine. A note on this clone: Its antigen is currently unknown.

Some clones are missing from TCRdb's copy, which holds only in-frame ones; the method was immunoSEQ multiplex PCR. The top ten clones hold around 3.7% of a sample with more than 110,000 clones, 75% to 95% of them seen once. Trimming left V 6 bases short and J 2 bases short, with 8 bases between. This CDR3 region has 13 residues. Germline V gene sequence: CDR1 SGHTA, CDR2 FQGTGA. Study findings and constraints: The study found Spike-specific TCR breadth and depth rose after two AZD1222 doses. Reportedly, nearly half of unique spike TCRs recognized epitopes outside B.1.351/B.1.1.7 mutations.

The sequencing here drew on peripheral blood, taken on day 0 of AZD1222 vaccination. The chain combines TRBV7-3 with TRBJ2-1, with a possible D match to TRBD2 (5 bases). The clonotype comes from an adult in good health. The CDR3, as DNA: TGTGCCAGCAGTCCCGGGACCTACAATGAGCAGTTCTTC. Protein sequence: CASSPGTYNEQFF.